The 6 T cell receptor beta chains presented below share a single source sample, sequenced in a study of cytomegalovirus exposure and HLA in healthy donors. The PCR contained 60 Vbeta and 13 Jbeta primers. Profiled with immunoSEQ multiplex PCR; TCRdb holds only in-frame clones, not every one. Of 87,000 or so clones in the sample, around 8% were seen once. The source material was PBMCs. Source of these receptors: a man aged 50 to 59 in good health and CMV-seronegative.

This chain joins TRBV5-1 and TRBJ1-4; TRBD1 aligns across 8 bases. Looked up from germline, CDR1 is SGHRS and CDR2 is YFSETQ. The CDR3 is 14 amino acids. V lost 4 bases to trimming and J lost 8 bases; unmatched junction nucleotides: 7. The chain's CDR3 is CASSVTGGGEKLFF. The CDR3 nucleotides are TGCGCCAGCAGCGTAACAGGGGGAGGCGAAAAACTGTTTTTT. Full variable domain (missing parts from reference TRBV5-1 and TRBJ1-4): KAGVTQTPRYLIKTRGQQVTLSCSPISGHRSVSWYQQTPGQGLQFLFEYFSETQRNKGNFPGRFSGRQFSNSRSEMNVSTLELGDSALYLCASSVTGGGEKLFFGSGTQLSVL.

This clone was counted a few times. V is TRBV2 and J is TRBJ1-3; no clear D. The CDR3 totals 10 residues. V shed 3 bases and J shed 12 bases, with 6 bases lying between them. Germline CDR1 and CDR2: SNHLY and FYNNEI. CDR3 DNA: TGTGCCAGCAGTGACAATGTCATATATTTT. It translates to CASSDNVIYF.

A few counts support this clone. The chain joins TRBV28 to TRBJ2-2; 7 bases are shared with TRBD2. J was trimmed by 1 base and V by 7 bases; bases with no gene match: 3. The CDR3 runs 14 residues. Germline-derived CDR1 and CDR2 are MDHEN and SYDVKM. The CDR3 region is CASKGGGNTGELFF. CDR3 nucleotides: TGTGCCAGCAAGGGCGGGGGGAACACCGGGGAGCTGTTTTTT.

The rearrangement joins TRBV7-8 to TRBJ2-6, with D tentatively TRBD1 (6 bases). Looked up from germline, CDR1 is SGHVS and CDR2 is FQNEAQ. This CDR3 contains 17 residues. Trimming pared 2 bases from V and 1 base from J, leaving 12 bases between. The CDR3 loop is CASSLFQGRSGANVLTF. The CDR3 DNA is TGTGCCAGCAGCTTATTTCAGGGGAGATCTGGGGCCAACGTCCTGACTTTC.

V gene TRBV11-2 combines with J gene TRBJ1-4; D is uncertain. The ends were cut back, 6 bases at V and 8 bases at J, with 13 bases in the middle. CDR3 length: 13 residues. Germline CDR1 and CDR2: SGHAT and FQNNGV. The CDR3 DNA follows: TGTGCCAGCAGTTTCCGGGTTGAGGAAAAACTGTTTTTT. Translating it yields CASSFRVEEKLFF.

The table lists this clone with a few counts. This sequence joins TRBV9 and TRBJ2-1, with D possibly being TRBD2 (7 bases). The V and J ends lost 0 bases and 7 bases respectively, with 14 bases between them. Germline loops: CDR1 SGDLS, CDR2 YYNGEE. The CDR3 has 15 amino acids. The CDR3 coding sequence is TGTGCCAGCAGCGTAGACGGAGGGGGAGGGAATGAGCAGTTCTTC. Translated, it gives CASSVDGGGGNEQFF.